The 24 T cell receptor beta chains in this list originate from one sample, sequenced in a study of T cells in Graves' hyperthyroidism and ophthalmopathy. From RNA transcripts, TCR beta CDR3 regions were amplified. HTBI primers were the set used in a first-round RT-PCR of the TCR CDR3. TCRdb recomputed calls from the multiplex PCR reads with MiXCR, one row per CDR3 protein. The sample carries approximately 600,000 distinct CDR3 sequences, approximately 15% recorded once. Source material: blood. These receptor sequences come from a young woman with Graves' ophthalmopathy.

This clonotype appeared once. This rearrangement joins TRBV6-1 to TRBJ1-5, with 10 bases fitting TRBD1. Germline CDR1 reads MNHNS; CDR2 reads SASEGT. V dropped 8 bases and J dropped 3; count of bases not matched to a gene: 7. This CDR3 spans 15 amino acids. The CDR3 DNA is TGTGCCAGCGGGAGACAGGGGGCTATCAATCAGCCCCAGCATTTT. Protein: CASGRQGAINQPQHF.

The rearrangement links TRBV30 to TRBJ2-7; D is possibly TRBD2 (6 bases). The germline V gene encodes CDR1 GTSNPN and CDR2 SVGIG (reference sequence). Trimming stripped 3 bases from V and 2 bases from J, with 20 bases between. The CDR3 totals 16 residues. CDR3 sequence reads: CAWSRTTLARAYEQYF. CDR3 in DNA: TGTGCCTGGAGCAGGACTACCCTAGCCAGAGCCTACGAGCAGTACTTC.

In this sample, this clonotype turned up a few times. The V call is TRBV19, the J call TRBJ2-7, with TRBD1 identical over 11 bases. There are 15 residues in the CDR3. V trimming: 7 bases; J trimming: 3 bases; junction bases outside the gene matches: 8. CDR1 is LNHDA and CDR2 is SQIVND in the germline V gene (reference sequence). For the CDR3, the DNA is TGTGCCAGTAACAAGGGACAGGGGGGAAACTACGAGCAGTACTTC. It codes for CASNKGQGGNYEQYF.

This clonotype was seen ten or more times. This chain links TRBV12-3 or TRBV12-4 with TRBJ1-5, with a weak D call TRBD1 (6 bases). Trimming left V 0 bases short and J 1 base short, with 13 bases between. CDR3 length: 17 amino acids. The CDR3 protein is CASSLAPRGPSNQPQHF. The CDR3, as DNA: TGTGCCAGCAGTTTAGCGCCCAGGGGACCAAGCAATCAGCCCCAGCATTTT.

The CDR3 is CASRDLPGTGSLNEQFF. The CDR3 bases are TGTGCCAGCCGGGACCTACCAGGGACAGGAAGCCTCAATGAGCAGTTCTTC. The chain employs TRBV6-2 or TRBV6-3 and TRBJ2-1; 8 nucleotides match TRBD1. The ends lost 8 bases at V and 6 bases at J; junction bases unmatched: 18. The CDR3 loop spans 17 amino acids. Germline V lookup: CDR1 MNHEY, CDR2 SVGEGT.

This clonotype was counted ten times or more. The rearrangement joins TRBV28 to TRBJ2-7; 7 bases are a match to TRBD1. The V gene end was trimmed by 8 bases and the J gene end by 3 bases; junction bases not matched to a gene: 7. CDR3 size: 13 residues. Looked up from germline, CDR1 is MDHEN and CDR2 is SYDVKM. The CDR3 sequence is CASRARDSYEQYF. DNA of the CDR3: TGTGCCAGCCGGGCCCGGGACAGCTACGAGCAGTACTTC.

The chain has TRBV7-3 and TRBJ2-5; TRBD1 agrees at 10 bases. This CDR3 contains 17 residues. With 1 base clipped from V and 5 bases from J, the junction kept 10 bases outside the gene matches. Germline V lookup: CDR1 SGHTA, CDR2 FQGTGA. The CDR3 sequence: CASSLMGPGQGHETQYF. The CDR3, as DNA: TGTGCCAGCAGCTTAATGGGGCCGGGACAGGGGCATGAGACCCAGTACTTC. The full variable domain, rest sourced from reference TRBV7-3 and TRBJ2-5, is GAGVSQTPSNKVTEKGKYVELRCDPISGHTALYWYRQSLGQGPEFLIYFQGTGAADDSGLPNDRFFAVRPEGSVSTLKIQRTERGDSAVYLCASSLMGPGQGHETQYFGPGTRLLVL.

Only a few counts were recorded for this clonotype. The V gene is TRBV4-1, the J gene TRBJ1-2, with D unclear. Germline V gene sequence: CDR1 MGHRA, CDR2 YSYEKL. The CDR3 spans 15 residues. Trimming cost V 4 bases and J 7 bases, with 19 bases left between them. The CDR3 is CASSPPLQQSGGYTF. The CDR3, as DNA: TGCGCCAGCAGCCCCCCTTTACAACAGAGCGGTGGCTACACCTTC.

As for this clonotype: The junction and the germline gene differ at one end; a read error may be behind it. The chain uses TRBV27 and TRBJ2-7; a possible D gene is TRBD2 (5 bases). CDR1 is MNHEY and CDR2 is SMNVEV in the germline V gene (reference sequence). There are 14 residues in the CDR3. This chain's CDR3 is CASSWKSGSGELYF. DNA of the CDR3: TGTGCCAGCAGCTGGAAGTCGGGGTCCGGGGAGCTGTACTTC.

This clonotype was detected a few times. The V and J genes are TRBV11-3 and TRBJ2-5; weak D call: TRBD1 (6 bases). This CDR3 comprises 15 residues. Between the trimmed V and J ends, which lost 5 bases and 5 bases, there was a span of 18 bases. Germline V gives CDR1 SGHNT, CDR2 YENEEA. CDR3 sequence reads: CASSRTRGDRETQYF. The CDR3, as DNA: TGTGCCAGCAGCCGAACCAGGGGAGATCGGGAGACCCAGTACTTC.

This clonotype was detected only a few times. This chain links TRBV4-1 with TRBJ2-3; 9 bases are shared with TRBD2. CDR1 MGHRA and CDR2 YSYEKL come from the germline V gene. The ends lost 2 bases at V and 2 bases at J; junction bases unmatched: 11. This CDR3 is 18 amino acids long. The CDR3 sequence: CASSQSSISGSLTDTQYF. In DNA form, the CDR3 reads TGCGCCAGCAGCCAATCCTCTATTAGCGGGAGTCTCACAGATACGCAGTATTTT.

In its sample, this clonotype was seen a few times. The V call is TRBV19, the J call TRBJ2-7; weak D call: TRBD2 (5 bases). The V gene lost 5 bases and the J gene lost 2 bases, with 10 bases spanning the gap. CDR3 length: 13 amino acids. Per the germline V gene, CDR1 is LNHDA and CDR2 is SQIVND (reference sequence). The CDR3 is CASSAGLTYEQYF. CDR3 in DNA: TGTGCCAGTAGTGCAGGACTGACCTACGAGCAGTACTTC.

The J gene is TRBJ1-1, the V gene TRBV27; 8 nucleotides match TRBD1. V lost 6 bases, J lost 5 bases, and 8 bases stayed unmatched. The CDR3 spans 14 residues. Germline V gene sequence: CDR1 MNHEY, CDR2 SMNVEV (reference sequence). Written as DNA, the CDR3 is TGTGCCAGCAGCCCCCTGGACAGGGCGACTGAAGCTTTCTTT. Its protein is CASSPLDRATEAFF.

A few counts support this clonotype. This chain uses TRBV2 with TRBJ1-4, with D perhaps TRBD1 (6 bases). This CDR3 comprises 15 residues. V lost 6 bases and J 7 bases, leaving 18 bases between the germline ends. Looked up from germline, CDR1 is SNHLY and CDR2 is FYNNEI. The CDR3: CASRNREGFSEKLFF. DNA of the CDR3: TGTGCCAGCAGGAACAGGGAAGGATTTTCTGAAAAACTGTTTTTT.

The rearrangement uses TRBV20-1 and TRBJ2-1; D not resolved. V dropped 0 bases and J dropped 10 bases, with 10 bases sitting between them. Germline assignment: CDR1 DFQATT and CDR2 SNEGSKA (reference sequence). The CDR3 loop spans 12 amino acids. In DNA form, the CDR3 reads TGCAGTGCTAGAGATGGCCCTATAGAGCAGTTCTTC. Translating it yields CSARDGPIEQFF.

This chain joins TRBV28 and TRBJ2-1; 8 nucleotides agree with TRBD2. V was clipped by 6 bases and J by 9 bases; unmatched bases: 7. CDR1 is MDHEN and CDR2 is SYDVKM in the germline V gene. The CDR3 has 13 amino acids. The CDR3 protein is CASSTPGGPEQFF. Here the CDR3 DNA reads TGTGCCAGCAGCACTCCGGGGGGGCCTGAGCAGTTCTTC.

The chain employs TRBV27 and TRBJ1-5, with TRBD1 as a possible D gene (6 bases). This CDR3 has 16 residues. The germline V gene has CDR1 MNHEY and CDR2 SMNVEV (reference sequence). The V and J ends lost 0 bases and 4 bases respectively, with 13 bases between them. CDR3 nucleotides: TGTGCCAGCAGTTTATCAGGGGTGAGGGGGAATCAGCCCCAGCATTTT. It translates to CASSLSGVRGNQPQHF.

This clonotype was counted at least ten times. The chain recombines TRBV5-1 with TRBJ2-1; 7 nucleotides align to TRBD2. V was pared by 3 bases and J by 3 bases, with 6 bases of the junction left unmatched. CDR3 length: 15 residues. Germline V gives CDR1 SGHRS, CDR2 YFSETQ. In DNA, the CDR3 is TGCGCCAGCAGCTGGGGATTAGCGGGCTACAATGAGCAGTTCTTC. The encoded protein is CASSWGLAGYNEQFF.

In this sample, this clonotype turned up many times. The rearrangement joins TRBV27 to TRBJ2-1, with D possibly TRBD2 on 5 matching bases. V was shortened by 7 bases and J by 6 bases, with 7 bases between the two germline ends. The CDR3 is 11 residues long. Germline CDR1 and CDR2: MNHEY and SMNVEV (reference sequence). In DNA form, the CDR3 reads TGTGCCAGCATTCGGGGCAATGAGCAGTTCTTC. The encoded protein is CASIRGNEQFF.

The rearrangement links TRBV20-1 to TRBJ2-1; D ambiguous. V lost 3 bases, J lost 4 bases, and 19 bases lay in between. Per germline, CDR1 DFQATT and CDR2 SNEGSKA (reference sequence). The CDR3 runs 16 residues. The CDR3 region is CSASSPAAELYNEQFF. The CDR3 bases are TGCAGTGCTAGCTCGCCCGCGGCGGAACTATACAATGAGCAGTTCTTC.

This clonotype was observed at least ten times. The rearrangement uses TRBV30 and TRBJ2-5; 7 bases are a match to TRBD2. This CDR3 has 13 amino acids. Trimming at V came to 4 bases and at J to 5 bases, leaving 7 bases not matched to a gene. Germline V gene data show CDR1 as GTSNPN and CDR2 as SVGIG (reference sequence). CDR3: CAWTRTSEETQYF. The CDR3 DNA sequence: TGTGCCTGGACCCGGACTAGTGAGGAGACCCAGTACTTC.

This clonotype showed up many times. The rearrangement uses TRBV2 and TRBJ1-5; D unresolved. V was trimmed by 4 bases and J by 9 bases, leaving 13 bases between them. The CDR3 contains 13 residues. CDR1 SNHLY and CDR2 FYNNEI come from the germline V gene. In DNA form, the CDR3 reads TGTGCCAGCAGTGTCGACCTCCGCAGGCCCCAGCATTTT. Its translation: CASSVDLRRPQHF.

The chain is built from TRBV9 and TRBJ2-1; 10 bases line up with TRBD2. CDR1 and CDR2 from the germline V gene are SGDLS and YYNGEE. The CDR3 consists of 17 residues. V lost 0 bases and J lost 9; bases outside the gene matches: 12. The CDR3 sequence is CASSVVSSGRNQGEQFF. CDR3 in DNA: TGTGCCAGCAGCGTAGTGAGTAGCGGGAGGAATCAGGGTGAGCAGTTCTTC. Looking up the rest from reference TRBV9 and TRBJ2-1 gives the full variable domain: DSGVTQTPKHLITATGQRVTLRCSPRSGDLSVYWYQQSLDQGLQFLIQYYNGEERAKGNILERFSAQQFPDLHSELNLSSLELGDSALYFCASSVVSSGRNQGEQFFGPGTRLTVL.

This clonotype was seen ten or more times. The chain is built from TRBV11-1 and TRBJ2-1, with 12 nucleotides matching TRBD2. The J segment lost 0 bases and the V segment lost 4 bases, leaving 10 bases of the junction unmatched. The CDR3 totals 19 residues. Germline V lookup: CDR1 SGHAT, CDR2 FQDESV (reference sequence). The CDR3, as DNA: TGTGCCAGCAGCTCACTAGCGGGAGGACTTATTCGCTCCTACAATGAGCAGTTCTTC. Its translation is CASSSLAGGLIRSYNEQFF.